This TCR beta chain was recorded in a study of T cell responses to AZD1222 COVID-19 vaccine. Germline CDR1 and CDR2: MNHEY and SVGAGI. The V end lost 0 bases, the J end lost 4 bases, and 9 bases lay between the germline ends. The CDR3 sequence is 14 residues long. The data were produced by immunoSEQ multiplex PCR, yet TCRdb's version contains in-frame clones alone and is incomplete. In the table there are 150,000 to 200,000 clones, 90% to 95% of which are singletons. The specimen comprised peripheral blood, sampled on day 0 of AZD1222 vaccination. The chain carries TRBV6-5 and TRBJ1-2; the D is unclear. This TCR came from an adult in good health. DNA of the CDR3: TGTGCCAGCAGTTACTCGAGTGAGAGCTATGGCTACACCTTC. Its protein is CASSYSSESYGYTF.